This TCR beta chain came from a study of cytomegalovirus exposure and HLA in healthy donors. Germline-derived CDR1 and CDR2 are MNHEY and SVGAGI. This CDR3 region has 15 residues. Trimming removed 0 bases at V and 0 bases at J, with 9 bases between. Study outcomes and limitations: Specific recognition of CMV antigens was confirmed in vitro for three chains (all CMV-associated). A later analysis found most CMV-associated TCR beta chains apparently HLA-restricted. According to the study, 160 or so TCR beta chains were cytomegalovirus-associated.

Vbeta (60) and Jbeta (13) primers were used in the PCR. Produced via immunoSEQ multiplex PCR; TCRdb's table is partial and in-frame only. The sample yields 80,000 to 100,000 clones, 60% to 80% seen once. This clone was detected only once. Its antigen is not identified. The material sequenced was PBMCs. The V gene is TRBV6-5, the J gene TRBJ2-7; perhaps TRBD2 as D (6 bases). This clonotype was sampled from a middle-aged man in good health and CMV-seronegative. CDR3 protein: CASSYSFGSSYEQYF. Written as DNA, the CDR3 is TGTGCCAGCAGTTACTCGTTCGGGAGCTCCTACGAGCAGTACTTC.